This T cell receptor beta chain was identified during a study of metastatic and nonmetastatic thyroid tumors. Treatment of any kind had been given to no patient before thyroid surgery. TCRdb called clones again from the PCR reads with MiXCR. The profile shows about 6,000 clones, about 27% of them singletons. Germline V gives CDR1 SGHRS, CDR2 YFSETQ. CDR3 size: 12 residues. V was shortened by 0 bases and J by 6 bases, with 7 bases between the two germline ends. The sample consisted of adjacent normal tissue. V usage is TRBV5-1 and J usage is TRBJ2-7; D not resolved. The source is a female donor with papillary thyroid cancer or a benign thyroid nodule (not recorded which). Some clones in this sample may be carry-over from other donors' samples. CDR3 nucleotides: TGCGCCAGCAGCTTGGATGGCCTCGAGCAGTACTTC. As protein: CASSLDGLEQYF.